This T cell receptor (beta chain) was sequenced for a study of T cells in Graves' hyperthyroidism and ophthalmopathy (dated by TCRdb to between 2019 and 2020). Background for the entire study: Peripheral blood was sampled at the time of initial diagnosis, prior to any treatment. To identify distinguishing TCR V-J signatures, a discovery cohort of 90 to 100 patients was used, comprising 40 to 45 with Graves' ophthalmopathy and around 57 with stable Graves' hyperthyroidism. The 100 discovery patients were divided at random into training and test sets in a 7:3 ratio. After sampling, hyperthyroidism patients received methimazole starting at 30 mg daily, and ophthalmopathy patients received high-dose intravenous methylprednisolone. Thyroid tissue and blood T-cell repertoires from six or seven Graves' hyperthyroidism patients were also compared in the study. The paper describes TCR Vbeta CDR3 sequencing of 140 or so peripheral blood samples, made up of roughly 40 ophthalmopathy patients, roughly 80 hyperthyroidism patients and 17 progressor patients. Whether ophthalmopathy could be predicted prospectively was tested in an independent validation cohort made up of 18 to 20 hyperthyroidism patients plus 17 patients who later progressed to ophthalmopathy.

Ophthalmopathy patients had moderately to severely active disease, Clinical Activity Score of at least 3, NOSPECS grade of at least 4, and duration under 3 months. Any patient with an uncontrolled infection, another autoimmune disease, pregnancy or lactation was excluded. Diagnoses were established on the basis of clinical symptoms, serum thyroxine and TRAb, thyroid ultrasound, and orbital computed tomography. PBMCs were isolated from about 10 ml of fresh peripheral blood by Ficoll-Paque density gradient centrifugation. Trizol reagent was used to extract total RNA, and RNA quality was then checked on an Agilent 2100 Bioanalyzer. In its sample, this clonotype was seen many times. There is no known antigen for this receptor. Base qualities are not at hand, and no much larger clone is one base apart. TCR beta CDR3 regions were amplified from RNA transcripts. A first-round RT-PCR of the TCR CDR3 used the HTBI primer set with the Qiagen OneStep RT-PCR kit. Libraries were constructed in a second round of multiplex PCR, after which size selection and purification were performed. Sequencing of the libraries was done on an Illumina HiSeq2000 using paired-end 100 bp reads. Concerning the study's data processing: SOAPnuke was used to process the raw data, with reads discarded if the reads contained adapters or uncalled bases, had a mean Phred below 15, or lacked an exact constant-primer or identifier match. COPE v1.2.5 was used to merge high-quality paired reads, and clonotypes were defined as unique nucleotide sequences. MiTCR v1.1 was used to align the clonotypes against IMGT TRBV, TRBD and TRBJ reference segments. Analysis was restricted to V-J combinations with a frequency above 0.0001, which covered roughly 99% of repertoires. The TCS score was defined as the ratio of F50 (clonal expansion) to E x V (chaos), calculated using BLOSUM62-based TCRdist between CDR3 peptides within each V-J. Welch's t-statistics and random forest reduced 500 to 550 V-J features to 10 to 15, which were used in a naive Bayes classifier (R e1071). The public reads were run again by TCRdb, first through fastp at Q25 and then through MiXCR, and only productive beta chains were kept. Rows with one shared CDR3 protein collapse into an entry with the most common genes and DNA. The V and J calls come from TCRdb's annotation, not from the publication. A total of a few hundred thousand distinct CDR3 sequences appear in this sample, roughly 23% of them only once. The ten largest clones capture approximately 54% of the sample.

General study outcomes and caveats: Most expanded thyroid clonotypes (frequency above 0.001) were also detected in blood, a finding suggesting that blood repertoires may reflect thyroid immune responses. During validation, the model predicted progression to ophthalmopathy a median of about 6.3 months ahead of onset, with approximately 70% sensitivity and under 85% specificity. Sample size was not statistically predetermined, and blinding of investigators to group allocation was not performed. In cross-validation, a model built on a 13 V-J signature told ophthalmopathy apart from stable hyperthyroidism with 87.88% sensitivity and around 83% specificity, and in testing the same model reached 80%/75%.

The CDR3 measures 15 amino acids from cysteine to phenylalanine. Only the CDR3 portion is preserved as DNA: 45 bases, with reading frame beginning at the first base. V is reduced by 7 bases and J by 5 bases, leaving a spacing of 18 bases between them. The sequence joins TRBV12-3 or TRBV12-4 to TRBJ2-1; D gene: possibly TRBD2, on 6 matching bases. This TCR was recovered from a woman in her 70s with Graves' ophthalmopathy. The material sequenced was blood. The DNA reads TGTGCCAGCACCCCACCGGGGGACTCGGACAATGAGCAGTTCTTC. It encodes CASTPPGDSDNEQFF.